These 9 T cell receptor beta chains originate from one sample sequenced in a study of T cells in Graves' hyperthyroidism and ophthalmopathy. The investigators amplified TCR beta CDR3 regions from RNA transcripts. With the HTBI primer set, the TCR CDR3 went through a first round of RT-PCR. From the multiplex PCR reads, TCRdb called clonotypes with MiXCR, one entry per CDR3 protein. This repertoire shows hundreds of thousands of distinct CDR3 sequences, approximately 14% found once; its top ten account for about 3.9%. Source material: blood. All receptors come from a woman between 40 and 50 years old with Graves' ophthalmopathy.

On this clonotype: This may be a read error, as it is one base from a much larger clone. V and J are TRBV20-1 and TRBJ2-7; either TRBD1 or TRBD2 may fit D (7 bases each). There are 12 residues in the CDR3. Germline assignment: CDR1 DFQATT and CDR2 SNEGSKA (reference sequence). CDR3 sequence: CSASTGEGEQHF. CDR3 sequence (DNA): TGCAGTGCTAGTACAGGGGAGGGCGAGCAGCACTTC.

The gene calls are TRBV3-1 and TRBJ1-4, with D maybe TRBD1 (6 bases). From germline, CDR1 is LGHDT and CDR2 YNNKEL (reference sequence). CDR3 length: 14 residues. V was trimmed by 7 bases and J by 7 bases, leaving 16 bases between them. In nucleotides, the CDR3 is TGTGCCAGCACTTCCGCAGGGGACCCTGAAAAACTGTTTTTT. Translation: CASTSAGDPEKLFF.

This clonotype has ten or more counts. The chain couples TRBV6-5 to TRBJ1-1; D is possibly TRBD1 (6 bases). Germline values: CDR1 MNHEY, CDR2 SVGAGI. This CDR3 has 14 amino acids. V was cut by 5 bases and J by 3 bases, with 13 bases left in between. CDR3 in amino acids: CASSPGGLHTEAFF. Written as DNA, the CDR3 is TGTGCCAGCAGTCCCGGGGGGCTTCACACTGAAGCTTTCTTT.

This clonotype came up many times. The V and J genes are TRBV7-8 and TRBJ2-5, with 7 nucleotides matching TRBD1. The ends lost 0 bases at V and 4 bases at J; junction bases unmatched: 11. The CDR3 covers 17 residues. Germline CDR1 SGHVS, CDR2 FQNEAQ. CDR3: CASSLARKGGAGETQYF. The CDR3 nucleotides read TGTGCCAGCAGCTTAGCGAGGAAAGGGGGCGCGGGAGAGACCCAGTACTTC.

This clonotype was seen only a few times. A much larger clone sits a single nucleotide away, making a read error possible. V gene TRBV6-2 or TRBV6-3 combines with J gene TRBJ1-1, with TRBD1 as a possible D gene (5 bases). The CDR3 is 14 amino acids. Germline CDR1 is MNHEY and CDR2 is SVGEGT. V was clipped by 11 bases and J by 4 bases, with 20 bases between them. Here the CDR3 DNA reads TGTGCCGGGGAGTCCGGCAGGGCGGCCACTGAAGCTTTCTTT. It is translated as CAGESGRAATEAFF.

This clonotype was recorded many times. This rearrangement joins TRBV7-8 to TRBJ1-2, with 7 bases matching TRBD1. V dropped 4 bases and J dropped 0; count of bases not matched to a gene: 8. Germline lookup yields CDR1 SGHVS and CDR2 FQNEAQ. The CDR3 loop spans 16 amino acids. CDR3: CASSSQKTGTNYGYTF. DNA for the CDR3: TGTGCCAGCAGCTCACAGAAGACAGGGACTAACTATGGCTACACCTTC.

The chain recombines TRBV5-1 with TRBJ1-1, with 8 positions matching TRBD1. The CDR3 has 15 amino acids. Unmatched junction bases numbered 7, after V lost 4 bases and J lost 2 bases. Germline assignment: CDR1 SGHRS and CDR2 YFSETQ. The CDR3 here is CASSMGGQANTEAFF. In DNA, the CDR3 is TGCGCCAGCAGCATGGGGGGACAGGCCAACACTGAAGCTTTCTTT.

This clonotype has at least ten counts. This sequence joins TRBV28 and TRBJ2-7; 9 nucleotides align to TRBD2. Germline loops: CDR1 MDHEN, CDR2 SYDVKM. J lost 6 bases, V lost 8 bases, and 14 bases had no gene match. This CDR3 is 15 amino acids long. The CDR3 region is CASSDRLADTFEQYF. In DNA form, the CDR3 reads TGTGCCAGCTCCGATCGACTAGCGGATACCTTCGAGCAGTACTTC.

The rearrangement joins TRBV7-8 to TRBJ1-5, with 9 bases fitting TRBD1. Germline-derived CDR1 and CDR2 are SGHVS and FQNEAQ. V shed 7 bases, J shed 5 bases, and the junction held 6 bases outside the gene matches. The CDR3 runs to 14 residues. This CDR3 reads CASTRDRVDQPQHF. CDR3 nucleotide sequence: TGTGCCAGCACTCGGGACAGGGTTGATCAGCCCCAGCATTTT.